One and the same sample provided the 6 T cell receptor beta chains below, sequenced in a study of shared clonotypes between healthy human individuals. The protocol was immunoSEQ multiplex PCR, while the TCRdb copy is restricted to in-frame clones and leaves out a portion. The sample holds about 990,000 clones, 75% to 80% seen once. Sequencing was performed on memory CD4+ T cells from PBMCs. Subset described: CD45RA-negative fraction. The origin of the receptors is a man aged 18-30 years in good health. Some clones in this sample may be carry-over from other donors' samples.

On this clone itself: One base away lies a much larger clone, so this may be a sequencing read error. The chain recombines TRBV5-4 with TRBJ2-5; D gene unclear. Germline CDR1 SGHNT, CDR2 YYREEE (reference sequence). The CDR3 has 13 amino acids. The CDR3 sequence: CASSLVPVETPYF. CDR3 nucleotide sequence: TGTGCCAGCAGCTTGGTGCCGGTAGAGACCCCGTACTTC.

This clone came up a few times. Since a much larger clone is just one base distant, this may be a read error. The sample holds other DNA sequences that translate to the same CDR3. The rearrangement uses TRBV7-2 and TRBJ1-1; the D gene is possibly TRBD1 (5 bases). CDR1 is SGHTA and CDR2 is FQGNSA in the germline V gene. The V gene lost 4 bases and the J gene lost 1 base, with 7 bases spanning the gap. The CDR3 loop spans 13 amino acids. CDR3 region: CASSSQGNTEAFF. The DNA of the CDR3 is TGTGCCAGCAGCTCTCAGGGGAACACTGAAGCTTTCTTT. The variable domain in full, with the rest retrieved from reference TRBV7-2 and TRBJ1-1, is GAGVSQSPSNKVTEKGKDVELRCDPISGHTALYWYRQSLGQGLEFLIYFQGNSAPDKSGLPSDRFSAERTGGSVSTLTIQRTQQEDSAVYLCASSSQGNTEAFFGQGTRLTVV.

The V call is TRBV6-5, the J call TRBJ2-1; 7 bases fit TRBD1. The germline V gene encodes CDR1 MNHEY and CDR2 SVGAGI. The CDR3 has 12 residues. V shed 5 bases, J shed 9 bases, and the junction held 4 bases outside the gene matches. CDR3 sequence (DNA): TGTGCCAGCAGTGCGACAGGGCCTGAGCAGTTCTTC. This gives the protein CASSATGPEQFF.

On this clone itself: Different DNA sequences within this sample yield the same CDR3. The V and J genes are TRBV5-6 and TRBJ2-5, with D maybe TRBD2 (6 bases). CDR3 length equals 14 residues. Germline V gives CDR1 SGHDT, CDR2 YYEEEE. The V gene lost 6 bases and the J gene lost 5 bases, with 17 bases spanning the gap. The CDR3 nucleotides are TGTGCCAGCACCCCCCCCGGGAGCGGCGAGACCCAGTACTTC. As protein: CASTPPGSGETQYF. Combining the CDR3 with reference TRBV5-6 and TRBJ2-5 gives the whole variable domain DAGVTQSPTHLIKTRGQQVTLRCSPKSGHDTVSWYQQALGQGPQFIFQYYEEEERQRGNFPDRFSGHQFPNYSSELNVNALLLGDSALYLCASTPPGSGETQYFGPGTRLLVL.

This clone occurred once. The CDR3 loop reads CASSGTDIYQETQYF. The CDR3 DNA is TGTGCCAGCAGTGGGACAGACATCTACCAAGAGACCCAGTACTTC. The chain carries TRBV2 and TRBJ2-5; possibly TRBD1 for D (6 bases). The CDR3 length is 15 residues. Germline V gene lookup returns CDR1 SNHLY and CDR2 FYNNEI. Trimming stripped 4 bases from V and 0 bases from J, with 12 bases between. The full variable domain, its missing parts supplied by reference TRBV2 and TRBJ2-5, is EPEVTQTPSHQVTQMGQEVILRCVPISNHLYFYWYRQILGQKVEFLVSFYNNEISEKSEIFDDQFSVERPDGSNFTLKIRSTKLEDSAMYFCASSGTDIYQETQYFGPGTRLLVL.

This rearrangement joins TRBV5-1 to TRBJ1-4; D ambiguous. V was clipped by 7 bases and J by 2 bases, with 15 bases between them. The CDR3 has 15 amino acids. Germline loops: CDR1 SGHRS, CDR2 YFSETQ. In DNA form, the CDR3 reads TGCGCCAGCGCTGTGGGTTTTAGGACTAATGAAAAACTGTTTTTT. Its translation: CASAVGFRTNEKLFF.